This T cell receptor (beta chain) was identified in a study of patients and donors after allogeneic stem cell transplantation. Only a few counts were recorded for this clonotype. CDR3 length: 17 amino acids. V was pared by 4 bases and J by 0 bases, with 13 bases between. Germline CDR1 is MNHEY and CDR2 is SVGAGI. TCRdb itself ran the RT-PCR reads through MiXCR, one entry per CDR3 protein. The repertoire consists of about a million distinct CDR3 sequences, with about a sixth occurring once and the leading ten covering 6%. The chain links TRBV6-5 to TRBJ1-6, with TRBD1 as a possible D gene (5 bases). The sequence was obtained from a human donor who was either an allogeneic HSCT recipient or a stem cell or donor lymphocyte infusion donor (not recorded which). It is not recorded whose cells these are; they may come from a transplant donor. Sequencing input: blood, either unsorted or a sorted T cell fraction (not recorded which). This CDR3 is CASSSLTVSSYNSPLHF. The CDR3 bases are TGTGCCAGCAGTTCCCTGACAGTGAGCTCCTATAATTCACCCCTCCACTTT.